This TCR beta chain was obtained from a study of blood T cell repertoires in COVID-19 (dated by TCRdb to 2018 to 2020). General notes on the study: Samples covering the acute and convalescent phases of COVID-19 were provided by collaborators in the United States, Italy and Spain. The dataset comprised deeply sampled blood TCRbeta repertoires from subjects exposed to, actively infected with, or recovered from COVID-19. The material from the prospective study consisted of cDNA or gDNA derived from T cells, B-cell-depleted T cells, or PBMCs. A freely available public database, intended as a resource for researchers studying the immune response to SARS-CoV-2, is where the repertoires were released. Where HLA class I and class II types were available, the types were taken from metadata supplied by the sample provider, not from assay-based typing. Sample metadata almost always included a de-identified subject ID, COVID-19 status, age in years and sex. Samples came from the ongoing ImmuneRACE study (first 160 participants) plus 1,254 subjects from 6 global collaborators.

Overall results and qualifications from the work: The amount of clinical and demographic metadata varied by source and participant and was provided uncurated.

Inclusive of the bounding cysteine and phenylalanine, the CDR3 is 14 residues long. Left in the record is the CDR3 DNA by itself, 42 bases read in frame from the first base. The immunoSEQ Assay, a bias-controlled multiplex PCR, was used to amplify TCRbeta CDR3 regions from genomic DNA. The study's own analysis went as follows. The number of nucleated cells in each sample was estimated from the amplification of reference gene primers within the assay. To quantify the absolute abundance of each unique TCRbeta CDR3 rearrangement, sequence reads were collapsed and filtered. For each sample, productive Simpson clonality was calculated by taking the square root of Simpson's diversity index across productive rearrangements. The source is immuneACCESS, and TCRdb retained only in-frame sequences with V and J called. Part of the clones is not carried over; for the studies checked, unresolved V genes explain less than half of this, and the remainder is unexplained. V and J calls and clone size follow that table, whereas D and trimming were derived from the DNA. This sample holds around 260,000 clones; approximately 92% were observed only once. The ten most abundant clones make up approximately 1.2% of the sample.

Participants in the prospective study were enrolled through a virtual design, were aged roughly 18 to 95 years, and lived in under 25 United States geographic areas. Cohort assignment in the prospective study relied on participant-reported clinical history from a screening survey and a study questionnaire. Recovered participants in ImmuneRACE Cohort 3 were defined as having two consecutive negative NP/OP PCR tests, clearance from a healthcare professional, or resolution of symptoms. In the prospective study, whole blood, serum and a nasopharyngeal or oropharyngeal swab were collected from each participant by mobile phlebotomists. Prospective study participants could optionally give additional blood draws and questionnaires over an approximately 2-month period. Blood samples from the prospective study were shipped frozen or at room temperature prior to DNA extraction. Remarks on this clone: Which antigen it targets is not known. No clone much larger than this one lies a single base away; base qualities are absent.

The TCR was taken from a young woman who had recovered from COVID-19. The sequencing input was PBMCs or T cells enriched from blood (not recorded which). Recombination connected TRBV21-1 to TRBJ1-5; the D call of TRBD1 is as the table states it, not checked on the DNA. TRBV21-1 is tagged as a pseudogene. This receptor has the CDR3 CASSKTGLGQPQHF. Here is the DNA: TGTGCCAGCAGCAAGACAGGGTTGGGTCAGCCCCAGCATTTT.